This T cell receptor beta chain was retrieved from a study of identical twins. The study, taken as a whole, reports: Excess twin sharing in beta out-of-frame sequences was weaker. The abundant beta clonotypes from cord blood had fewer insertions, and memory repertoires had none of this.

Healthy Caucasians provided all donations. TCRdb ran MiXCR on the 5' RACE reads and lists one entry per CDR3 protein. The sample includes a few hundred thousand distinct CDR3 sequences, 9% to 10% of them seen just once. The CDR3 runs to 13 residues. Germline V gene sequence: CDR1 MNHEY, CDR2 SMNVEV (reference sequence). V gave up 8 bases and J gave up 1 base; unmatched junction bases: 2. This clonotype has ten or more counts. The antigen remains unidentified. Material for sequencing was naive T cells sorted from blood. This sequence joins TRBV27 and TRBJ2-3, with 8 bases that match TRBD2. The receptor was derived from a woman aged 45 to 65 in good health. The CDR3 spells CASRGGGTDTQYF. CDR3 DNA sequence: TGTGCCAGCCGGGGGGGCGGCACAGATACGCAGTATTTT.